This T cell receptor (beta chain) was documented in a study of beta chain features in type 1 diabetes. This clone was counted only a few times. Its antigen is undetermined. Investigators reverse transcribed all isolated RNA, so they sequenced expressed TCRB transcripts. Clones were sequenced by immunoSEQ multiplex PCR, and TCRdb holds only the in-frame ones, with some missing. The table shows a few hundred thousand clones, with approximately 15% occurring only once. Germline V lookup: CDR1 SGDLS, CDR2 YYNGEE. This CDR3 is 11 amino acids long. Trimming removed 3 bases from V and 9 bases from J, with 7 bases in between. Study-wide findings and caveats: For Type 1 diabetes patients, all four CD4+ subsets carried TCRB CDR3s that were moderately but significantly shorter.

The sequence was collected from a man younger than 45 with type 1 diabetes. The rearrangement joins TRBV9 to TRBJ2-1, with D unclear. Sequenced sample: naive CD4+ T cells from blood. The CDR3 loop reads CASSAGSEQFF. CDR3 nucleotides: TGTGCCAGCAGCGCTGGTAGTGAGCAGTTCTTC.